This T cell receptor (beta chain) was documented in a study of CD8 T cells in ankylosing spondylitis. Study results and caveats: The authors reported significant enrichment of disease-linked clones in matched ankylosing spondylitis synovial fluid.

From germline, CDR1 is ENHRY and CDR2 SYGVKD. The V and J ends lost 0 bases and 1 base, in that order; junction bases with no gene match: 2. This CDR3 has 15 amino acids. For TCR beta, libraries came from quantitative 5'-RACE with molecular barcodes. TCRdb independently ran MiXCR on the 5' RACE reads; one entry per CDR3 protein. Of some 290,000 distinct CDR3 sequences in the sample, around 18% were seen once. This clonotype showed up just a few times. Its matching antigen is unknown. This sequence joins TRBV10-3 and TRBJ1-1, with TRBD1 matching 7 bases. This receptor was taken from a male donor with ankylosing spondylitis or in good health (not recorded which). Sequencing was done on a sample of blood, either unsorted or a sorted T cell fraction (not recorded which). CDR3 sequence: CAISESGTANTEAFF. CDR3 in DNA: TGTGCCATCAGTGAGTCAGGGACAGCGAACACTGAAGCTTTCTTT.